Each of the 32 T cell receptor beta chains below was sequenced from the same sample in a study of blood T cells in healthy people across ages. Through a sample-barcoded 5' primer and a J-beta primer mix, a second PCR was run for about 6 to 11 cycles. A single record per CDR3 protein comes from TCRdb applying MiXCR to the 5' RACE reads. The sample comprises about 1,500,000 distinct CDR3 sequences, approximately 30% of which are singletons, and around 7.7% rests with the top ten. The sequenced sample was blood. The receptors shown here come from a woman younger than 45 in good health.

This clonotype was counted between two and nine times. J is TRBJ2-6 and V is TRBV5-1, with TRBD1 as a possible D gene (6 bases). V was pared by 5 bases and J by 2 bases, with 14 bases between. CDR1 is SGHRS, CDR2 YFSETQ, per germline. CDR3 size: 16 residues. The CDR3 loop reads CASSYRGGTGANVLTF. CDR3 DNA sequence: TGCGCCAGCAGTTACCGAGGGGGAACTGGGGCCAACGTCCTGACTTTC.

This clonotype has more than one count but fewer than ten. The rearrangement uses TRBV20-1 and TRBJ1-3, with a possible D match to TRBD1 (5 bases). This CDR3 is built from 13 residues. The germline CDR1 and CDR2 sequences are DFQATT and SNEGSKA (reference sequence). V was trimmed by 2 bases and J by 2 bases, leaving 7 bases between them. CDR3 loop: CSARQGTGNTIYF. CDR3 in DNA: TGCAGTGCTAGACAGGGAACTGGAAACACCATATATTTT.

This rearrangement joins TRBV11-2 to TRBJ2-2, with 16 bases identical to TRBD2. V lost 2 bases and J lost 2; bases outside the gene matches: 14. The V gene's germline CDR1 is SGHAT and CDR2 FQNNGV. The CDR3 covers 22 residues. CDR3 sequence (DNA): TGTGCCAGCAGCTTACACATCCCGGGACTAGCGGGAGGGCCACGAAACACCGGGGAGCTGTTTTTT. It encodes CASSLHIPGLAGGPRNTGELFF. Based on the CDR3 plus reference TRBV11-2 and TRBJ2-2, the full variable domain is EAGVAQSPRYKIIEKRQSVAFWCNPISGHATLYWYQQILGQGPKLLIQFQNNGVVDDSQLPKDRFSAERLKGVDSTLKIQPAKLEDSAVYLCASSLHIPGLAGGPRNTGELFFGEGSRLTVL.

This clonotype was counted many times. Written as DNA, the CDR3 is TGCAGTGCTAGGACAGGGCCACCTAACTATGGCTACACCTTC. Protein product: CSARTGPPNYGYTF. The chain is built from TRBV20-1 and TRBJ1-2, with TRBD1 matching 7 bases. The CDR3 covers 14 residues. The V and J ends lost 3 bases and 0 bases, in that order; junction bases with no gene match: 4. CDR1 is DFQATT and CDR2 is SNEGSKA in the germline V gene (reference sequence).

This chain connects TRBV6-5 to TRBJ2-6, with 7 bases fitting TRBD1. The V and J ends lost 0 bases and 1 base, in that order; junction bases with no gene match: 0. This CDR3 is built from 16 residues. Germline loops: CDR1 MNHEY, CDR2 SVGAGI. This chain's CDR3 is CASSYSQGSGANVLTF. The CDR3, as DNA: TGTGCCAGCAGTTACTCACAGGGGTCTGGGGCCAACGTCCTGACTTTC.

This clonotype was seen repeatedly, ten times or more. J is TRBJ1-5 and V is TRBV6-2 or TRBV6-3; D not certain. V was shortened by 2 bases and J by 4 bases, with 12 bases between the two germline ends. The length of the CDR3 is 15 residues. Germline CDR1 reads MNHEY; CDR2 reads SVGEGT. Here the CDR3 DNA reads TGTGCCAGCAGTTACAGTTTGAGGGTAAATCAGCCCCAGCATTTT. It translates to CASSYSLRVNQPQHF.

This clonotype showed up many times. The chain joins TRBV6-2 or TRBV6-3 to TRBJ2-7; 7 nucleotides match TRBD1. The CDR3 runs to 14 residues. Trimming at V came to 4 bases and at J to 2 bases, leaving 5 bases not matched to a gene. CDR1 is MNHEY and CDR2 is SVGEGT in the germline V gene. This CDR3 reads CASSLTGLTYEQYF. CDR3 DNA: TGTGCCAGCAGTTTGACAGGGTTGACCTACGAGCAGTACTTC.

This clonotype was detected a few times. The rearrangement joins TRBV2 to TRBJ2-1, with 7 bases fitting TRBD2. CDR3 length: 15 residues. Trimming took 5 bases from V and 6 from J; bases not matched to a gene: 10. Germline V lookup: CDR1 SNHLY, CDR2 FYNNEI. CDR3 DNA sequence: TGTGCCAGCAGTCCGATTAGACTAGCCGCCAATGAGCAGTTCTTC. Translated: CASSPIRLAANEQFF.

This clonotype was seen a few times. The chain couples TRBV7-8 to TRBJ2-1; D might be TRBD1 (7 bases). The CDR3 spans 16 residues. Germline assignment: CDR1 SGHVS and CDR2 FQNEAQ. V was shortened by 5 bases and J by 2 bases, with 16 bases between the two germline ends. The DNA of the CDR3 is TGTGCCAGCAGCCTAGGAGGGACAGACCCCTACAATGAGCAGTTCTTC. Translated: CASSLGGTDPYNEQFF.

This clonotype was counted at least ten times. The chain links TRBV15 to TRBJ2-7; 7 bases map to TRBD1. The CDR3 covers 14 residues. The germline CDR1 and CDR2 sequences are LNHNV and YYDKDF (reference sequence). The ends lost 5 bases at V and 1 base at J; junction bases unmatched: 5. CDR3 sequence (DNA): TGTGCCACCAGCCTAGACAGGGAATCCTACGAGCAGTACTTC. The encoded protein is CATSLDRESYEQYF.

This clonotype was observed a handful of times. V and J are TRBV4-3 and TRBJ2-1, with 9 bases fitting TRBD1. The length of the CDR3 is 16 residues. V lost 1 base, J lost 7 bases, and 8 bases stayed unmatched. The V gene's germline CDR1 is LGHNA and CDR2 YSLEER. The CDR3 DNA reads as TGCGCCAGCAGCCAAGGATTCGAGACAGGGGGTAATGAGCAGTTCTTC. Translating gives CASSQGFETGGNEQFF.

This clonotype has a handful of counts. The chain is built from TRBV29-1 and TRBJ2-2; TRBD1 is a possible D gene (5 bases). Trimming took 3 bases from V and 7 from J, leaving 12 bases between them. The CDR3 is made up of 13 amino acids. The germline V gene has CDR1 SQVTM and CDR2 ANQGSEA. The CDR3 sequence is CSVEAFQGGELFF. The CDR3 DNA follows: TGCAGCGTTGAGGCCTTTCAGGGCGGGGAGCTGTTTTTT.

The chain combines TRBV7-8 with TRBJ2-1; tentative D call: TRBD2 (6 bases). CDR3 length: 15 residues. Germline V CDR1 and CDR2: SGHVS, FQNEAQ. V shed 1 base and J shed 6 bases, with 13 bases lying between them. The CDR3 DNA reads TGTGCCAGCAGCTTAGGGGGGACTCCCTTCAATGAGCAGTTCTTC. Translated, it gives CASSLGGTPFNEQFF.

This clonotype is a singleton in its sample. The rearrangement links TRBV19 to TRBJ1-5, with D possibly matching TRBD1 (5 bases). This CDR3 has 14 residues. V was shortened by 1 base and J by 4 bases, with 8 bases between the two germline ends. Per the germline V gene, CDR1 is LNHDA and CDR2 is SQIVND (reference sequence). The CDR3 is CASSIAGTNQPQHF. CDR3 DNA sequence: TGTGCCAGTAGTATAGCGGGGACGAATCAGCCCCAGCATTTT.

Points on this clonotype: Just one base apart from a much larger clone, this may be a read error. V and J are TRBV12-3 or TRBV12-4 and TRBJ2-1, with TRBD1 matching over 9 bases. CDR3 size: 15 residues. Losses at the gene ends were 5 bases for V and 7 bases for J; bases not matched to a gene: 9. The CDR3 sequence: CASSALQGARNEQFF. DNA for the CDR3: TGTGCCAGCAGTGCATTACAGGGGGCAAGGAATGAGCAGTTCTTC.

This clonotype occurred a few times. The chain couples TRBV5-1 to TRBJ2-5, with D tentatively TRBD2 (5 bases). The V and J ends lost 4 bases and 5 bases respectively, with 15 bases between them. Germline CDR1 SGHRS, CDR2 YFSETQ. The CDR3 extends over 14 amino acids. The CDR3 DNA reads TGCGCCAGCAGCCCGGACTCCCAATGGGAGACCCAGTACTTC. Translating it yields CASSPDSQWETQYF.

This clonotype was picked up a small number of times. The V gene is TRBV12-5, the J gene TRBJ2-3; the D is unclear. V was cut by 5 bases and J by 4 bases, with 13 bases left in between. CDR1 and CDR2 (germline): LGHNT, FRNRAP. The CDR3 is 14 residues long. The DNA for the CDR3 is TGTGCTAGTGGTCTAAGCCCCGCGGCAGATACGCAGTATTTT. This translates into CASGLSPAADTQYF.

The genes are TRBV18 and TRBJ1-2, with D possibly being TRBD1 (5 bases). CDR1 and CDR2 from the germline V gene are KGHSH and LQKENI. Trimming left V 6 bases short and J 2 bases short, with 13 bases between. The CDR3 has 14 amino acids. CDR3 nucleotides: TGTGCCAGCTCCATAGGGGAATCCAACTATGGCTACACCTTC. Protein: CASSIGESNYGYTF.

The genes are TRBV12-3 or TRBV12-4 and TRBJ2-3; no clear D. This CDR3 region has 12 residues. The germline V and J ends were trimmed by 3 bases and 4 bases, with 5 bases remaining between them. CDR3 amino acids: CASSFMPDTQYF. CDR3 sequence (DNA): TGTGCCAGCAGTTTTATGCCAGATACGCAGTATTTT.

This clonotype occurred many times. The chain uses TRBV3-1 and TRBJ2-1; D may be TRBD2 (6 bases). This CDR3 has 12 residues. Germline V gene data show CDR1 as LGHDT and CDR2 as YNNKEL (reference sequence). V dropped 0 bases and J dropped 10 bases, with 7 bases sitting between them. CDR3 sequence reads: CASSQERGEQFF. The CDR3 nucleotides read TGTGCCAGCAGCCAAGAACGGGGGGAGCAGTTCTTC.

There are a few counts of this clonotype. The rearrangement links TRBV4-1 to TRBJ2-2; D unclear. CDR1 is MGHRA and CDR2 is YSYEKL in the germline V gene. This CDR3 has 13 amino acids. Trimming left V 4 bases short and J 2 bases short, with 5 bases between. For the CDR3, the DNA is TGCGCCAGCAGCCCGATAAACACCGGGGAGCTGTTTTTT. Translation gives CASSPINTGELFF.

This clonotype showed up just a few times. The V gene is TRBV21-1, the J gene TRBJ2-4; the D call in the table, TRBD2, was not verified against the DNA. TRBV21-1 counts as a pseudogene. This CDR3 comprises 16 residues. The CDR3: CASSKSASGDDGIQYF. In DNA, the CDR3 is TGTGCCAGCAGCAAATCGGCTAGCGGGGACGACGGCATTCAGTACTTC.

The table lists this clonotype with a few counts. One end of the junction varies from germline; a read error may be responsible. The chain carries TRBV6-6 and TRBJ2-7; TRBD1 aligns across 7 bases. CDR1 is MNHNY and CDR2 is SVGAGI in the germline V gene (reference sequence). This CDR3 contains 14 residues. CDR3 sequence (DNA): TGTGCCAGCAGTCACTCGACAGGGTTCAACGAGCAGTACTTC. It codes for CASSHSTGFNEQYF.

The sample holds a few counts of this clonotype. The rearrangement joins TRBV5-1 to TRBJ2-3, with 13 positions matching TRBD2. Germline CDR1 is SGHRS and CDR2 is YFSETQ. V lost 2 bases and J lost 0; bases outside the gene matches: 3. The CDR3 totals 17 residues. The CDR3 loop reads CASSLLAGGYSTDTQYF. The CDR3 nucleotides read TGCGCCAGCAGCTTACTAGCGGGGGGGTATAGCACAGATACGCAGTATTTT.

This clonotype turned up a few times. The J gene is TRBJ1-5, the V gene TRBV20-1; maybe TRBD1 (6 bases). The CDR3 runs to 17 residues. Germline CDR1 is DFQATT and CDR2 is SNEGSKA (reference sequence). V was pared by 1 base and J by 5 bases, with 21 bases between. The CDR3 reads CSARGCLGALVDQPQHF. As DNA, the CDR3 is TGCAGTGCTAGAGGATGTCTGGGGGCCCTGGTTGATCAGCCCCAGCATTTT.

This clonotype has more than one count but fewer than ten. V gene TRBV5-1 combines with J gene TRBJ2-5, with a possible D match to TRBD2 (5 bases). V dropped 5 bases and J dropped 11 bases, with 22 bases sitting between them. This CDR3 region has 14 residues. Germline CDR1 and CDR2: SGHRS and YFSETQ. The chain's CDR3 is CASSAVANHNEQYF. DNA of the CDR3: TGCGCCAGCAGTGCCGTAGCGAATCACAATGAGCAGTACTTC.

The chain has TRBV7-2 and TRBJ1-5; no reliable D call. The length of the CDR3 is 15 residues. The V and J ends lost 3 bases and 2 bases respectively, with 11 bases between them. Germline assignment: CDR1 SGHTA and CDR2 FQGNSA. The CDR3 DNA reads TGTGCCAGCAGCTTCGGGCGCAGCGGCAATCAGCCCCAGCATTTT. This sequence encodes CASSFGRSGNQPQHF. The variable domain in full, completed from reference TRBV7-2 and TRBJ1-5, reads GAGVSQSPSNKVTEKGKDVELRCDPISGHTALYWYRQSLGQGLEFLIYFQGNSAPDKSGLPSDRFSAERTGGSVSTLTIQRTQQEDSAVYLCASSFGRSGNQPQHFGDGTRLSIL.

This clonotype was recorded many times. The chain couples TRBV20-1 to TRBJ2-7; TRBD2 might be the D (6 bases). The V and J ends lost 6 bases and 3 bases respectively, with 12 bases between them. Germline values: CDR1 DFQATT, CDR2 SNEGSKA (reference sequence). The CDR3 covers 12 residues. CDR3 nucleotide sequence: TGCAGTGCCCTATGGGGGGACTACGAGCAGTACTTC. Translation: CSALWGDYEQYF.

Concerning this clonotype itself: This could be a read error, since a much larger clone is one nucleotide away. CDR3: CVTMEGYEQYF. The CDR3 region has the DNA TGTGTCACTATGGAGGGGTACGAGCAGTACTTC. This sequence joins TRBV24-1 and TRBJ2-5; maybe TRBD2 (6 bases). Matching the DNA end better, TRBJ2-7 makes the J call doubtful. Per the germline V gene, CDR1 is KGHDR and CDR2 is SFDVKD. CDR3 length: 11 residues.

The chain combines TRBV21-1 with TRBJ1-5; the DNA was not compared with TRBD1, the D call given in the table. TRBV21-1 is an annotated pseudogene. The CDR3 sequence is 15 residues long. The CDR3 reads CASSTWGQRNQPQHF. DNA of the CDR3: TGTGCCAGCAGCACCTGGGGACAGCGCAATCAGCCCCAGCATTTT.

V is TRBV12-3 or TRBV12-4 and J is TRBJ2-6; D gene ambiguous. The CDR3 runs to 16 residues. V was pared by 0 bases and J by 0 bases, with 6 bases between. Written as DNA, the CDR3 is TGTGCCAGCAGTTTAGCTCACAGCTCTGGGGCCAACGTCCTGACTTTC. Its translation: CASSLAHSSGANVLTF.

The chain couples TRBV20-1 to TRBJ2-3; D is uncertain. Germline CDR1 DFQATT, CDR2 SNEGSKA (reference sequence). V was clipped by 1 base and J by 1 base, with 9 bases between them. The CDR3 has 14 residues. CDR3 sequence reads: CSARGVYGTDTQYF. CDR3 coding DNA: TGCAGTGCTAGAGGGGTTTACGGCACAGATACGCAGTATTTT.